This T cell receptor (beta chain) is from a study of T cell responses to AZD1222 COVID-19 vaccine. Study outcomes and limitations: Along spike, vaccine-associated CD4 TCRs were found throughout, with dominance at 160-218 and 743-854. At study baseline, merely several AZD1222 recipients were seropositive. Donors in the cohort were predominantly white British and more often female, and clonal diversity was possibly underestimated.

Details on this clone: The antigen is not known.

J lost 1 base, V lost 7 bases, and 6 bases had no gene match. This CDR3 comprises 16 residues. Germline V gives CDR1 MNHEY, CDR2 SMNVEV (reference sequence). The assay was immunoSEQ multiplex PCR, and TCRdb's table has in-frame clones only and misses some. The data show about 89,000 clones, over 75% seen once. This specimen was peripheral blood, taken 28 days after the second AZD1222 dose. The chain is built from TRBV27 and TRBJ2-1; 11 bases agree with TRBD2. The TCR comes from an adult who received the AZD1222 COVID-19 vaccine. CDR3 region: CASNPLAGGSYNEQFF. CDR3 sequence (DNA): TGTGCCAGCAATCCCCTAGCGGGGGGATCCTACAATGAGCAGTTCTTC.